The 24 T cell receptor beta chains presented below share a single source sample, sequenced in a study of molecular identifiers for immune sequencing clone quantification listed by TCRdb under 2018. The library was generated by PCR. The listed sequencing device is NextSeq 500. In-frame beta chains were kept once TCRdb had trimmed the public reads at Q25 with fastp and called clones with MiXCR. Duplicate CDR3 protein sequences are folded into a single record with the most common DNA and genes. The sample has under 600,000 distinct CDR3 sequences on record, roughly 26% of them singletons. Clones ranked in the top ten supply around 0.76% of the sample. What was sequenced was naive CD8+ T cells from blood, with Jurkat cell RNA spiked in. The label giving this sample's cell subset or site can be read as: FACS-sorted CD8+CD4-CCR7+CD45RA+ naive T cells. These receptors originate from a human donor in good health. Some libraries in this study had Jurkat cell RNA spiked in.

This chain links TRBV30 with TRBJ2-1, with a weak D call TRBD1 (5 bases). Trimming took 1 base from V and 0 from J, leaving 7 bases between them. The CDR3 is 14 residues long. The germline gives CDR1 GTSNPN, CDR2 SVGIG (reference sequence). The CDR3 reads CAWSDRRSYNEQFF. In DNA form, the CDR3 reads TGTGCCTGGAGTGACAGGCGCTCCTACAATGAGCAGTTCTTC.

The gene calls are TRBV19 and TRBJ2-2; possible D gene TRBD2, 5 bases. Germline V CDR1 and CDR2: LNHDA, SQIVND (reference sequence). V lost 7 bases and J lost 6, with 12 bases in between. CDR3 length: 13 amino acids. CDR3 coding DNA: TGTGCCAGTACCGGGGTGCCTGCCGGGGAGCTGTTTTTT. Translating gives CASTGVPAGELFF.

The chain carries TRBV29-1 and TRBJ1-1; D remains ambiguous. The CDR3 has 11 amino acids. Germline-derived CDR1 and CDR2 are SQVTM and ANQGSEA. Trimming took 3 bases from V and 4 from J, leaving 6 bases between them. In nucleotides, the CDR3 is TGCAGCGTTGAGGTGAGCACTGAAGCTTTCTTT. Translated: CSVEVSTEAFF.

This clonotype was counted only a few times. CDR3 protein: CASSLVSSVYNEQFF. The DNA for the CDR3 is TGTGCCAGCAGCTTAGTCTCTAGCGTATACAATGAGCAGTTCTTC. The genes are TRBV11-2 and TRBJ2-1, with a weak D call TRBD2 (6 bases). V dropped 1 base and J dropped 4 bases, with 11 bases sitting between them. Germline V gene lookup returns CDR1 SGHAT and CDR2 FQNNGV. The CDR3 extends over 15 amino acids.

This clonotype was seen a few times. This rearrangement joins TRBV9 to TRBJ2-1, with 7 positions matching TRBD1. The CDR3 totals 15 residues. Germline V gene lookup returns CDR1 SGDLS and CDR2 YYNGEE. After removal of 2 bases from V and 1 base from J, the junction contained 3 bases not matched to a gene. CDR3 amino acids: CASSVEGASYNEQFF. CDR3 coding DNA: TGTGCCAGCAGCGTTGAGGGGGCTTCCTACAATGAGCAGTTCTTC.

The chain recombines TRBV19 with TRBJ2-1; TRBD1 matches at 7 bases. The CDR3 runs to 15 residues. Germline-derived CDR1 and CDR2 are LNHDA and SQIVND (reference sequence). J was trimmed by 0 bases and V by 2 bases; bases with no gene match: 1. The CDR3 nucleotides are TGTGCCAGTAGTATACGGGACAGCTCCTACAATGAGCAGTTCTTC. Protein product: CASSIRDSSYNEQFF.

This clonotype has more than one count but fewer than ten. The chain employs TRBV20-1 and TRBJ2-1; 13 bases match TRBD2. Trimming cost V 5 bases and J 7 bases; bases outside gene matches: 2. The germline V gene encodes CDR1 DFQATT and CDR2 SNEGSKA (reference sequence). The CDR3 consists of 13 residues. CDR3 loop: CSAEGLAGNEQFF. DNA for the CDR3: TGCAGTGCTGAGGGACTAGCGGGAAATGAGCAGTTCTTC.

This clonotype was counted ten times or more. The chain has TRBV4-1 and TRBJ2-1; TRBD2 aligns across 13 bases. Germline V lookup: CDR1 MGHRA, CDR2 YSYEKL. This CDR3 is built from 15 residues. V shed 0 bases, J shed 14 bases, and the junction held 7 bases outside the gene matches. CDR3 sequence: CASSQETSGGSEEFF. The CDR3 bases are TGCGCCAGCAGCCAAGAGACTAGCGGGGGGTCCGAGGAGTTCTTC.

There are a few counts of this clonotype. The chain has TRBV19 and TRBJ2-2; D gene unclear. The CDR3 runs to 14 residues. With 1 base removed from V and 2 bases from J, the gap between germline ends came to 5 bases. Germline assignment: CDR1 LNHDA and CDR2 SQIVND (reference sequence). The CDR3 DNA reads as TGTGCCAGTAGTATAGTTTTCAACACCGGGGAGCTGTTTTTT. Protein product: CASSIVFNTGELFF.

V gene TRBV5-4 combines with J gene TRBJ2-2; D uncertain. Trimming removed 4 bases at V and 2 bases at J, with 9 bases between. The CDR3 covers 14 residues. Germline CDR1 SGHNT, CDR2 YYREEE (reference sequence). The CDR3, as DNA: TGTGCCAGCAGCCCTGCATCAAACACCGGGGAGCTGTTTTTT. This encodes CASSPASNTGELFF.

There are a few counts of this clonotype. The chain links TRBV19 to TRBJ2-5, with D possibly being TRBD2 (6 bases). The germline gives CDR1 LNHDA, CDR2 SQIVND (reference sequence). V was trimmed by 3 bases and J by 7 bases, leaving 6 bases between them. CDR3 length: 11 residues. Here the CDR3 DNA reads TGTGCCAGTAGTATGGAGGGGACCCAGTACTTC. Amino acid sequence: CASSMEGTQYF.

This chain joins TRBV28 and TRBJ1-6, with a tentative D call TRBD1 (5 bases). The CDR3 is 14 amino acids. Trimming took off 3 bases at V and 8 bases at J, with 11 bases between the two ends. Germline CDR1 reads MDHEN; CDR2 reads SYDVKM. The CDR3 region has the DNA TGTGCCAGCAGTTTGGCGGGGGGGGATTCACCCCTCCACTTT. Translating gives CASSLAGGDSPLHF.

The rearrangement links TRBV6-6 to TRBJ1-1; 7 bases fit TRBD1. CDR3 length: 15 residues. In germline, CDR1 is MNHNY, CDR2 SVGAGI (reference sequence). V was pared by 5 bases and J by 1 base, with 7 bases of the junction left unmatched. The chain's CDR3 is CASSTRDRANTEAFF. DNA for the CDR3: TGTGCCAGCAGTACCCGCGACAGGGCGAACACTGAAGCTTTCTTT.

This clonotype was counted at least ten times. J is TRBJ2-7 and V is TRBV29-1; 8 bases fit TRBD1. Looked up from germline, CDR1 is SQVTM and CDR2 is ANQGSEA. The CDR3 sequence is 11 residues long. Germline trimming cut 6 bases from V and 5 bases from J; bases unmatched to any gene: 3. The CDR3 region is CSVQGAHEQYF. CDR3 in DNA: TGCAGCGTGCAGGGGGCTCACGAGCAGTACTTC.

This clonotype came up many times. The chain is built from TRBV20-1 and TRBJ2-3; TRBD1 aligns across 9 bases. CDR3 size: 14 residues. After removal of 6 bases from V and 4 bases from J, the junction contained 8 bases not matched to a gene. Germline assignment: CDR1 DFQATT and CDR2 SNEGSKA (reference sequence). CDR3 sequence: CSAPGTGRADTQYF. CDR3 nucleotides: TGCAGTGCCCCCGGGACAGGGAGGGCAGATACGCAGTATTTT.

This sequence joins TRBV29-1 and TRBJ2-7; TRBD1 is a possible D gene (5 bases). The CDR3 extends over 15 amino acids. The V gene's germline CDR1 is SQVTM and CDR2 ANQGSEA. Trimming stripped 2 bases from V and 0 bases from J, with 14 bases between. CDR3 nucleotides: TGCAGCGTTGAAACGCCACAGGAGAGCTCCTACGAGCAGTACTTC. It yields the protein CSVETPQESSYEQYF.

The rearrangement joins TRBV30 to TRBJ1-5; D is possibly TRBD1 (5 bases). Trimming pared 0 bases from V and 9 bases from J, leaving 12 bases between. CDR1 is GTSNPN and CDR2 is SVGIG in the germline V gene (reference sequence). The length of the CDR3 is 13 residues. CDR3 nucleotide sequence: TGTGCCTGGAGTGTACAGGAGCATCGGCCCCAGCATTTT. It is translated as CAWSVQEHRPQHF.

The V call is TRBV4-3, the J call TRBJ1-5; D is uncertain. Germline-derived CDR1 and CDR2 are LGHNA and YSLEER. This CDR3 has 15 amino acids. Deletions cut 4 bases from V and 2 bases from J, with 12 bases between. The CDR3 region is CASSPLHHGNQPQHF. Written as DNA, the CDR3 is TGCGCCAGCAGCCCCCTCCATCATGGCAATCAGCCCCAGCATTTT.

This clonotype was recorded a few times. The V gene is TRBV4-1, the J gene TRBJ1-1, with unresolved D. The CDR3 length is 13 residues. Deletions cut 2 bases from V and 5 bases from J, with 9 bases between. The germline gives CDR1 MGHRA, CDR2 YSYEKL. The CDR3 coding sequence is TGCGCCAGCAGCCAATTCGGAGGTACTGAAGCTTTCTTT. This codes for CASSQFGGTEAFF.

The V and J genes are TRBV27 and TRBJ1-5, with D unclear. V lost 2 bases, J lost 4 bases, and 9 bases lay in between. The length of the CDR3 is 14 residues. The germline V gene has CDR1 MNHEY and CDR2 SMNVEV (reference sequence). The chain's CDR3 is CASSLVGMNQPQHF. The CDR3 coding sequence is TGTGCCAGCAGTTTAGTAGGGATGAATCAGCCCCAGCATTTT.

This clonotype turned up a few times. This chain connects TRBV4-3 to TRBJ2-3, with 14 bases matching TRBD2. V was pared by 4 bases and J by 2 bases, with 8 bases of the junction left unmatched. The CDR3 extends over 18 amino acids. Germline V lookup: CDR1 LGHNA, CDR2 YSLEER. CDR3 nucleotide sequence: TGCGCCAGCAGCCCCGACGGACTAGCGGGAGGACCCACAGATACGCAGTATTTT. This gives the protein CASSPDGLAGGPTDTQYF.

This clonotype occurred many times. V and J are TRBV5-6 and TRBJ2-7, with 7 bases aligning to TRBD1. Germline CDR1 is SGHDT and CDR2 is YYEEEE. Germline trimming cut 4 bases from V and 3 bases from J; bases unmatched to any gene: 7. The CDR3 runs to 14 residues. The CDR3 bases are TGTGCCAGCAGCCCGGAGGCAGGGGGCTACGAGCAGTACTTC. The encoded protein is CASSPEAGGYEQYF.

This clonotype appeared many times. The rearrangement joins TRBV19 to TRBJ2-1; no clear D. The length of the CDR3 is 13 residues. Germline-derived CDR1 and CDR2 are LNHDA and SQIVND (reference sequence). The V gene lost 3 bases and the J gene lost 8 bases, with 11 bases spanning the gap. The CDR3 sequence is CASSIFSPDEQFF. The CDR3 DNA reads TGTGCCAGTAGTATTTTCAGTCCGGATGAGCAGTTCTTC.

This clonotype was seen at least ten times. The chain employs TRBV7-6 and TRBJ1-5; D not resolved. This CDR3 is built from 16 residues. Germline CDR1 and CDR2: SGHVS and FNYEAQ. V dropped 1 base and J dropped 1 base, with 11 bases sitting between them. The DNA of the CDR3 is TGTGCCAGCAGCTTAGGGAGGCCCGGGAGCAATCAGCCCCAGCATTTT. Its protein is CASSLGRPGSNQPQHF.